Shown below are 30 T cell receptor beta chains from a single sample sequenced in a study of radiotherapy plus CTLA-4 blockade in lung cancer. The data were produced by immunoSEQ multiplex PCR, yet TCRdb's version contains in-frame clones alone and is incomplete. The repertoire consists of 120,000 or so clones, with 75% to 80% occurring once and the leading ten covering approximately 5.5%. Here the sequenced sample was peripheral blood, taken from a patient treated with radiotherapy plus ipilimumab. These receptors all stem from a human donor with non-small cell lung cancer who had a partial response to radiotherapy plus ipilimumab.

The chain is built from TRBV19 and TRBJ1-6; D unclear. Germline V lookup: CDR1 LNHDA, CDR2 SQIVND (reference sequence). Trimming removed 9 bases at V and 7 bases at J, with 16 bases between. The CDR3 length is 14 residues. The CDR3 sequence: CASSTAVGNSPLHF. The CDR3 DNA follows: TGTGCCAGCTCGACCGCGGTAGGAAATTCACCCCTCCACTTT.

The CDR3 sequence is CASDRTGDGLEAQYF. DNA for the CDR3: TGTGCCTCCGACAGAACAGGGGACGGGTTGGAGGCCCAGTACTTC. The chain recombines TRBV30 with TRBJ2-5, with 7 bases lining up with TRBD1. The V segment lost 7 bases and the J segment 9 bases; nucleotides outside the gene matches: 20. The V gene's germline CDR1 is GTSNPN and CDR2 SVGIG (reference sequence). The CDR3 is made up of 15 amino acids.

The CDR3 is CASSHPGVNTEAFF. The CDR3 DNA sequence: TGTGCCAGCAGTCACCCAGGCGTGAACACTGAAGCTTTCTTT. The genes are TRBV6-5 and TRBJ1-1, with D unclear. CDR1 is MNHEY, CDR2 SVGAGI, per germline. The CDR3 totals 14 residues. The ends were cut back, 5 bases at V and 0 bases at J, with 10 bases in the middle.

This chain links TRBV5-1 with TRBJ2-6, with D perhaps TRBD1 (7 bases). CDR1 and CDR2 (germline): SGHRS, YFSETQ. The ends were cut back, 4 bases at V and 4 bases at J, with 18 bases in the middle. The CDR3 contains 17 residues. CDR3 sequence (DNA): TGCGCCAGCAGCGTCGACAGGGAGGCCGCCGGGGCCAACGTCCTGACTTTC. Translated, it gives CASSVDREAAGANVLTF.

V usage is TRBV18 and J usage is TRBJ1-1; D gene ambiguous. CDR3 length: 12 residues. The V and J ends lost 3 bases and 10 bases respectively, with 12 bases between them. Germline assignment: CDR1 KGHSH and CDR2 LQKENI. CDR3 DNA sequence: TGTGCCAGCTCACCCGCGGGGAAGGGAGCTTTCTTT. Amino acids: CASSPAGKGAFF.

The genes are TRBV28 and TRBJ1-5; no clear D gene. CDR1 is MDHEN, CDR2 SYDVKM, per germline. The CDR3 sequence is 15 residues long. Trimming left V 6 bases short and J 2 bases short, with 14 bases between. The CDR3, as DNA: TGTGCCAGCAGCTATGAGGCGGCGGGCAATCAGCCCCAGCATTTT. Its protein product is CASSYEAAGNQPQHF.

The chain has TRBV6-1 and TRBJ2-3; weak D call: TRBD2 (6 bases). In germline, CDR1 is MNHNS, CDR2 SASEGT. The V end lost 3 bases, the J end lost 0 bases, and 7 bases lay between the germline ends. The CDR3 is 14 amino acids. CDR3 nucleotides: TGTGCCAGCAGTGATAGCGGTAGCACAGATACGCAGTATTTT. Its protein product is CASSDSGSTDTQYF.

V usage is TRBV6-6 and J usage is TRBJ1-2; 8 positions match TRBD1. CDR3 length: 13 amino acids. Trimming at V came to 5 bases and at J to 5 bases, leaving 4 bases not matched to a gene. The germline V gene encodes CDR1 MNHNY and CDR2 SVGAGI (reference sequence). The CDR3 DNA sequence: TGTGCCAGCAGTCAAGGGACAGGATATGGCTACACCTTC. Protein: CASSQGTGYGYTF.

This rearrangement joins TRBV2 to TRBJ1-4, with D perhaps matching TRBD1 (5 bases). The germline V gene encodes CDR1 SNHLY and CDR2 FYNNEI. V lost 5 bases and J 5 bases, leaving 21 bases between the germline ends. The CDR3 spans 17 residues. This CDR3 is CASSRTLKTSRNEKLFF. CDR3 coding DNA: TGTGCCAGCAGTAGGACATTAAAGACTTCGAGAAATGAAAAACTGTTTTTT.

Notes on this clone: Compared with germline, one end of the junction differs, possibly owing to a read error. CDR3 loop: CASRGGPNLPQHF. For the CDR3, the DNA is TGCGCCAGCCGCGGGGGGCCGAATCTGCCCCAGCATTTT. This chain joins TRBV5-1 and TRBJ1-5; a possible D gene is TRBD1 (6 bases). Germline V lookup: CDR1 SGHRS, CDR2 YFSETQ. This CDR3 has 13 amino acids.

The genes are TRBV7-9 and TRBJ2-1; no firm D call. The CDR3 is 16 amino acids. Trimming stripped 1 base from V and 4 bases from J, with 14 bases between. Germline lookup yields CDR1 SEHNR and CDR2 FQNEAQ (reference sequence). The CDR3 spells CASSLEWAEQYNEQFF. The CDR3 nucleotides read TGTGCCAGCAGCTTAGAGTGGGCCGAACAGTACAATGAGCAGTTCTTC.

The chain couples TRBV15 to TRBJ2-5; D gene uncertain. Per the germline V gene, CDR1 is LNHNV and CDR2 is YYDKDF (reference sequence). The V end was cut by 5 bases, the J end by 5 bases, with 9 bases between. The CDR3 covers 12 residues. The CDR3 nucleotides read TGTGCCACCAGCCTTGCTGCGGAGACCCAGTACTTC. Encoded protein: CATSLAAETQYF.

The chain carries TRBV28 and TRBJ1-4, with unresolved D. V was shortened by 2 bases and J by 8 bases, with 9 bases between the two germline ends. Per the germline V gene, CDR1 is MDHEN and CDR2 is SYDVKM. CDR3 length: 13 amino acids. The CDR3, as DNA: TGTGCCAGCAGTTTACCCCCGGAGGAAAAACTGTTTTTT. It codes for CASSLPPEEKLFF. The whole variable domain, filled in from reference TRBV28 and TRBJ1-4, reads DVKVTQSSRYLVKRTGEKVFLECVQDMDHENMFWYRQDPGLGLRLIYFSYDVKMKEKGDIPEGYSVSREKKERFSLILESASTNQTSMYLCASSLPPEEKLFFGSGTQLSVL.

The sample holds a few counts of this clone. The chain has TRBV27 and TRBJ2-5, with D possibly matching TRBD2 (6 bases). The CDR3 totals 14 residues. V was trimmed by 6 bases and J by 9 bases, leaving 20 bases between them. Germline V gene data show CDR1 as MNHEY and CDR2 as SMNVEV (reference sequence). The CDR3, as DNA: TGTGCCAGCAGGGCCGGGGGAATGGCTACAGCCCAGTACTTC. Amino acid sequence: CASRAGGMATAQYF.

The chain carries TRBV7-6 and TRBJ1-3, with 9 bases fitting TRBD1. This CDR3 has 18 amino acids. With V trimmed by 1 base and J by 4 bases, 11 bases remained unmatched. CDR1 is SGHVS, CDR2 FNYEAQ, per germline. The CDR3 nucleotides read TGTGCCAGCAGCTTAGAGTCGACAGGGGGTTCGTACGGAAACACCATATATTTT. This sequence encodes CASSLESTGGSYGNTIYF.

This clone is a singleton in its sample. The V and J genes are TRBV4-3 and TRBJ1-4; D uncertain. This CDR3 spans 17 amino acids. V gave up 0 bases and J gave up 2 bases, with 13 bases separating them. Germline lookup yields CDR1 LGHNA and CDR2 YSLEER. For the CDR3, the DNA is TGCGCCAGCAGCCAAGATCGTCCGGGTTCTACTAATGAAAAACTGTTTTTT. It yields the protein CASSQDRPGSTNEKLFF.

As DNA, the CDR3 is TGTGCCTGGAGTCTCTCGAGGACTAGCGGGAGGTCTTACAATGAGCAGTTCTTC. Translation gives CAWSLSRTSGRSYNEQFF. The chain carries TRBV30 and TRBJ2-1; 14 bases fit TRBD2. Germline CDR1 is GTSNPN and CDR2 is SVGIG (reference sequence). The CDR3 spans 18 residues. The trim removed 2 bases at V and 4 bases at J, leaving 10 bases unmatched.

The rearrangement links TRBV28 to TRBJ1-5; D is unclear. V was pared by 7 bases and J by 6 bases, with 13 bases between. CDR3 size: 13 residues. Germline V gene lookup returns CDR1 MDHEN and CDR2 SYDVKM. CDR3 DNA: TGTGCCAGCAAGGGAGAGGGCAGTCAGCCCCAGCATTTT. Protein product: CASKGEGSQPQHF.

The J gene is TRBJ2-7, the V gene TRBV28, with D perhaps matching TRBD1 (5 bases). The CDR3 length is 13 residues. The V end was cut by 10 bases, the J end by 3 bases, with 16 bases between. CDR1 and CDR2 (germline): MDHEN, SYDVKM. The CDR3 loop reads CATDDRPSYEQYF. In nucleotides, the CDR3 is TGTGCCACCGATGACAGACCGAGCTACGAGCAGTACTTC.

The chain links TRBV6-1 to TRBJ1-4, with a weak D call TRBD1 (5 bases). This CDR3 contains 15 residues. The V end was cut by 0 bases, the J end by 5 bases, with 10 bases between. Germline lookup yields CDR1 MNHNS and CDR2 SASEGT. In DNA form, the CDR3 reads TGTGCCAGCAGTGAAGCGGGGCGGTGGAATGAAAAACTGTTTTTT. It specifies CASSEAGRWNEKLFF.

This clone was observed a few times. CDR3 in DNA: TGTGCCAGCGGGGGGGCCCTCCCGAGGGACGAGCAGTACTTC. Protein sequence: CASGGALPRDEQYF. The rearrangement links TRBV25-1 to TRBJ2-7, with a tentative D call TRBD2 (7 bases). V was clipped by 8 bases and J by 5 bases, with 19 bases between them. From germline, CDR1 is MGHDK and CDR2 SYGVNS. The CDR3 totals 14 residues.

The chain couples TRBV5-1 to TRBJ1-4, with TRBD1 matching over 11 bases. Germline-derived CDR1 and CDR2 are SGHRS and YFSETQ. V lost 1 base to trimming and J lost 3 bases; unmatched junction nucleotides: 5. The CDR3 length is 17 residues. Here the CDR3 DNA reads TGCGCCAGCAGCTTGTTTGGGACAGGGGGGTCTAATGAAAAACTGTTTTTT. This sequence encodes CASSLFGTGGSNEKLFF.

J is TRBJ2-2 and V is TRBV11-3; 13 bases match TRBD2. Germline trimming cut 5 bases from V and 6 bases from J; bases unmatched to any gene: 3. This CDR3 region has 15 residues. Germline loops: CDR1 SGHNT, CDR2 YENEEA. As DNA, the CDR3 is TGTGCCAGCAGCCTTACTAGCGGGAGGGCCGGGGAGCTGTTTTTT. Amino acids: CASSLTSGRAGELFF.

The chain joins TRBV11-3 to TRBJ2-1; D might be TRBD1 (5 bases). Germline V gene data show CDR1 as SGHNT and CDR2 as YENEEA. The CDR3 sequence is 14 residues long. V was pared by 1 base and J by 3 bases, with 7 bases between. In DNA, the CDR3 is TGTGCCAGCAGCTTAGGACAGTACTACAATGAGCAGTTCTTC. Amino acids: CASSLGQYYNEQFF. The full variable domain, with the rest looked up from reference TRBV11-3 and TRBJ2-1, is EAGVVQSPRYKIIEKKQPVAFWCNPISGHNTLYWYLQNLGQGPELLIRYENEEAVDDSQLPKDRFSAERLKGVDSTLKIQPAELGDSAVYLCASSLGQYYNEQFFGPGTRLTVL.

This chain connects TRBV2 to TRBJ1-1, with 12 bases fitting TRBD1. The CDR3 extends over 16 amino acids. The germline gives CDR1 SNHLY, CDR2 FYNNEI. V shed 6 bases, J shed 1 base, and the junction held 6 bases outside the gene matches. CDR3 sequence reads: CASSSMGQGANTEAFF. The CDR3 region has the DNA TGTGCCAGCAGCTCAATGGGACAGGGGGCGAACACTGAAGCTTTCTTT.

This chain connects TRBV27 to TRBJ2-5; perhaps TRBD2 as D (6 bases). CDR1 is MNHEY and CDR2 is SMNVEV in the germline V gene (reference sequence). This CDR3 comprises 19 residues. Trimming took 5 bases from V and 0 from J, leaving 25 bases between them. The CDR3 reads CASSQISIWGRMYQETQYF. The DNA of the CDR3 is TGTGCCAGCAGTCAAATCTCCATCTGGGGGAGGATGTACCAAGAGACCCAGTACTTC.

This chain uses TRBV4-2 with TRBJ1-5; the D gene is possibly TRBD1 (5 bases). Trimming removed 1 base from V and 4 bases from J, with 14 bases in between. The V gene's germline CDR1 is LGHNA and CDR2 YNFKEQ. The length of the CDR3 is 16 residues. CDR3 DNA sequence: TGTGCCAGCAGCCAAGTCGAGGCAGGGCTGAATCAGCCCCAGCATTTT. The encoded protein is CASSQVEAGLNQPQHF.

The gene calls are TRBV6-1 and TRBJ2-7, with TRBD1 as a possible D gene (6 bases). This CDR3 comprises 15 residues. The V end lost 6 bases, the J end lost 2 bases, and 17 bases lay between the germline ends. Germline V gives CDR1 MNHNS, CDR2 SASEGT. This CDR3 reads CASRLDSRGPYEQYV. CDR3 coding DNA: TGTGCCAGCAGGCTGGACAGCCGAGGCCCCTACGAGCAGTACGTC.

This clone occurred a few times. The chain has TRBV6-5 and TRBJ1-6; D is ambiguous. Germline V gives CDR1 MNHEY, CDR2 SVGAGI. V gave up 5 bases and J gave up 7 bases, with 12 bases separating them. This CDR3 is built from 14 residues. CDR3 loop: CASSELGENSPLHF. CDR3 nucleotide sequence: TGTGCCAGCAGTGAACTGGGCGAGAATTCACCCCTCCACTTT.

The chain recombines TRBV7-9 with TRBJ2-1; D is uncertain. CDR3 size: 16 residues. Germline V gene sequence: CDR1 SEHNR, CDR2 FQNEAQ (reference sequence). V was pared by 3 bases and J by 5 bases, with 17 bases between. DNA of the CDR3: TGTGCCAGCAGCTTCCGTCCCCTGCTGGCCCACAATGAGCAGTTCTTC. It is translated as CASSFRPLLAHNEQFF.